The T cell receptor beta chain described here comes from a study of cytomegalovirus exposure and HLA in healthy donors. The study's findings and limits: Previously analyzed data showed that most TCR beta V segments were productive at a frequency of about 90% or about 30%. The sole available immune exposure information was CMV serostatus.

Both 60 Vbeta primers and 13 Jbeta primers went into the PCR. TCRdb keeps only in-frame clones here, not all; method: immunoSEQ multiplex PCR. This table lists 60,000 to 75,000 clones. About this clone itself: Its target is unknown.

CDR3 length equals 15 residues. CDR1 and CDR2 from the germline V gene are SEHNR and FQNEAQ (reference sequence). V lost 0 bases to trimming and J lost 7 bases, with 16 bases between them. This TCR was sampled from a female donor in good health and CMV-seropositive. This chain joins TRBV7-9 and TRBJ2-7; D is possibly TRBD2 (6 bases). Sequencing was performed on PBMCs. This chain's CDR3 is CASSLAGTPWWEQYF. The CDR3, as DNA: TGTGCCAGCAGCTTAGCAGGGACTCCTTGGTGGGAGCAGTACTTC.